The clone carrying this TCR beta chain was counted between two and nine times. The data are from a study of OX40 agonist ivuxolimab in advanced cancers. Repertoires were generated with immunoSEQ multiplex PCR, while TCRdb's copy carries only in-frame clones and drops some. Of some 83,000 clones listed, more than 80% are singletons. Germline CDR1 reads SGHAT; CDR2 reads FQNNGV. This CDR3 comprises 11 residues. V lost 5 bases and J 6 bases, leaving 5 bases between the germline ends. Sequences were derived from CD4+ or CD8+ T cells sorted from blood, sampled in a trial of the OX40 agonist ivuxolimab. This sequence was found in an adult with an advanced solid tumor such as melanoma, head and neck, liver or kidney cancer. The chain combines TRBV11-2 with TRBJ2-1, with D unclear. CDR3 DNA: TGTGCCAGCAGCGAGACCAATGAGCAGTTCTTC. Translating gives CASSETNEQFF. The complete variable domain, with remaining parts taken from reference TRBV11-2 and TRBJ2-1, reads EAGVAQSPRYKIIEKRQSVAFWCNPISGHATLYWYQQILGQGPKLLIQFQNNGVVDDSQLPKDRFSAERLKGVDSTLKIQPAKLEDSAVYLCASSETNEQFFGPGTRLTVL.